The rows below give T cell receptor beta chains drawn from one sample of a study of technical replicates of blood from several donors. This table comes from immunoSEQ multiplex PCR, and its TCRdb copy is limited to in-frame clones, with some not included. The table includes nearly 80,000 clones, about 92% detected once. The sequencing sample was made of T cells isolated from PBMCs. The receptors shown here come from a human donor in good health. CDR3s include the opening cysteine and the closing phenylalanine or tryptophan. The D gene is left open where the match is weak.

len: 12
d_gene: NA
j_gene: TRBJ2-7
v_gene: TRBV6-6
CDR3nt: TGTGCCAGCAGTCCCTTAGTAGCCGAGCAGTACTTC
CDR3aa: CASSPLVAEQYF

len: 16
d_gene: NA
j_gene: TRBJ2-7
v_gene: TRBV5-1
CDR3nt: TGCGCCAGCAGCTCCGACGAGGTGCCCTTAAAGGACGAGCAGTACTTC
CDR3aa: CASSSDEVPLKDEQYF

len: 19
d_gene: TRBD2
j_gene: TRBJ2-2
v_gene: TRBV5-6
CDR3nt: TGTGCCAGCACCAAAGGAAGGCTACCGGGACTACAGTCCACCGGGGAGCTGTTTTTT
CDR3aa: CASTKGRLPGLQSTGELFF

len: 14
d_gene: TRBD2
j_gene: TRBJ2-3
v_gene: TRBV5-1
CDR3nt: TGCGCCAGCAGCGTGAGCGGGAGAACAGATACGCAGTATTTT
CDR3aa: CASSVSGRTDTQYF

len: 16
d_gene: TRBD1
j_gene: TRBJ1-2
v_gene: TRBV10-3
CDR3nt: TGTGCCATCAGTGAGTCGAGACAGGGGGCGGGTGAAGGCTACACCTTC
CDR3aa: CAISESRQGAGEGYTF

len: 12
d_gene: NA
j_gene: TRBJ2-5
v_gene: TRBV2
CDR3nt: TGTGCCAGCAGGCCAGGGCTAGAGACCCAGTACTTC
CDR3aa: CASRPGLETQYF

len: 12
d_gene: TRBD1
j_gene: TRBJ1-5
v_gene: TRBV28
CDR3nt: TGTGCCAGCAGTTCGCCAGGGGGGTCCCAGCATTTT
CDR3aa: CASSSPGGSQHF

len: 13
d_gene: NA
j_gene: TRBJ1-1
v_gene: TRBV19
CDR3nt: TGTGCCAGTGCGGACAGAAAACACACTGAAGCTTTCTTT
CDR3aa: CASADRKHTEAFF

len: 13
d_gene: NA
j_gene: TRBJ1-5
v_gene: TRBV2
CDR3nt: TGTGCCAGCAGAGGGGAAAGAGATCAGCCCCAGCATTTT
CDR3aa: CASRGERDQPQHF

len: 13
d_gene: NA
j_gene: TRBJ1-2
v_gene: TRBV6-5
CDR3nt: TGTGCCAGCAGTTACTCTAGGGGGAATGGCTACACCTTC
CDR3aa: CASSYSRGNGYTF

len: 14
d_gene: NA
j_gene: TRBJ2-7
v_gene: TRBV21-1
CDR3nt: TGTGCCAGCAGCAACGAGAGTCGACAAAACGAGCAGTACTTC
CDR3aa: CASSNESRQNEQYF

len: 16
d_gene: TRBD1
j_gene: TRBJ1-1
v_gene: TRBV19
CDR3nt: TGTGCCAGTAGTAAGGGACAGGGGGCAGAGTGGACTGAAGCTTTCTTT
CDR3aa: CASSKGQGAEWTEAFF

len: 12
d_gene: NA
j_gene: TRBJ2-1
v_gene: TRBV11-2
CDR3nt: TGTGCCAGCAGCTTTACAGGGAACCCCGTGTTCTTC
CDR3aa: CASSFTGNPVFF

len: 11
d_gene: TRBD2
j_gene: TRBJ2-7
v_gene: TRBV29-1
CDR3nt: TGCAGCGTTGGGACTAGGGGCGAGCAGTACTTC
CDR3aa: CSVGTRGEQYF